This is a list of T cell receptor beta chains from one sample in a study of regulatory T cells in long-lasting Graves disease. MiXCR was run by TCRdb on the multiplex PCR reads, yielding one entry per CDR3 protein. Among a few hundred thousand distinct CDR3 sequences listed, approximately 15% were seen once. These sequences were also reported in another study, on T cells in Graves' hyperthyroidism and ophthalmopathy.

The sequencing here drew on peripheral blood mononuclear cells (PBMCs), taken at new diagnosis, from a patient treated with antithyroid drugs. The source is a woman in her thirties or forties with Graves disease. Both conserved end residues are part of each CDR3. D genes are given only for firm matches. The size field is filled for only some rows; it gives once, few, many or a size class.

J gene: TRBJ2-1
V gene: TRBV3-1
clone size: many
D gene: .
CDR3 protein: CASSRTVVGGDEQFF
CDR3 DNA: TGTGCCAGCAGCCGAACCGTCGTGGGGGGTGATGAGCAGTTCTTC

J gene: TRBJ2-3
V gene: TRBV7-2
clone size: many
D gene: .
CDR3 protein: CASSLHLLTGLGGVTDTQYF
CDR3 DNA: TGTGCCAGCAGCTTACACCTTCTGACAGGGTTGGGGGGGGTCACAGATACGCAGTATTTT

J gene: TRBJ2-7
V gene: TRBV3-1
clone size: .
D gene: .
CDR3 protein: CASSQTAAFYYEQYF
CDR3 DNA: TGTGCCAGCAGCCAAACAGCGGCCTTTTACTACGAGCAGTACTTC

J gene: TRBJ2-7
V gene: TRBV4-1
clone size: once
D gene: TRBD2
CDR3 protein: CASSYGLAEYEQYF
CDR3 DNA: TGCGCCAGCAGCTACGGACTAGCGGAATACGAGCAGTACTTC

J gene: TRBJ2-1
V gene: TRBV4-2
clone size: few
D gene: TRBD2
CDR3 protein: CASSQDPGTRAYNEQFF
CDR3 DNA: TGTGCCAGCAGCCAAGACCCCGGGACTAGGGCTTACAATGAGCAGTTCTTC

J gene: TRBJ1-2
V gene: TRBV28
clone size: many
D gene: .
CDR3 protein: CASSAGTYGYTF
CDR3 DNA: TGTGCCAGCAGTGCTGGGACCTATGGCTACACCTTC

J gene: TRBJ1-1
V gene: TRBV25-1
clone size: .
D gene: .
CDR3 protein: CASSEYQGTEAFF
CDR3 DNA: TGTGCCAGCAGTGAATACCAGGGCACTGAAGCTTTCTTT

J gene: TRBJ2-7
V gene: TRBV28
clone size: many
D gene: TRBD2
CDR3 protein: CASSFERGSYEQYF
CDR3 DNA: TGTGCCAGCAGTTTCGAGCGGGGTTCCTACGAGCAGTACTTC

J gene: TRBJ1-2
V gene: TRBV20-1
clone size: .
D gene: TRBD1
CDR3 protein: CSARARRDSNYGYTF
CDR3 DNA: TGCAGTGCTAGAGCCCGCCGGGACAGCAACTATGGCTACACCTTC

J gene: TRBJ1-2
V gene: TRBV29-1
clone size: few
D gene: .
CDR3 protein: CSVDFAAHYGYTF
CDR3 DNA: TGCAGCGTTGATTTCGCGGCCCACTATGGCTACACCTTC

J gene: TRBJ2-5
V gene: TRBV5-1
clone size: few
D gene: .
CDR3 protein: CASTRGDNQETQYF
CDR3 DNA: TGCGCCAGCACCCGAGGGGACAACCAAGAGACCCAGTACTTC

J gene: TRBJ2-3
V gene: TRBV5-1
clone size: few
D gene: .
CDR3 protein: CASGDGRGGGTDTQYF
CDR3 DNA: TGCGCCAGCGGAGACGGGAGAGGAGGGGGAACAGATACGCAGTATTTT

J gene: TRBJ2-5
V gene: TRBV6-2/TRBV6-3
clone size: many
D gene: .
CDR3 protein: CASSHPGRFETQYF
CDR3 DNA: TGTGCCAGCTCACATCCAGGGAGGTTTGAGACCCAGTACTTC

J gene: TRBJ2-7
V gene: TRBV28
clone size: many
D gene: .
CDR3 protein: CASKRPGTYEQYF
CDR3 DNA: TGTGCCAGCAAGAGACCAGGGACCTACGAGCAGTACTTC

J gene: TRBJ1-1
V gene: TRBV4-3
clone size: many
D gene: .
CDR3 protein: CASSQEDSPGGNTEAFF
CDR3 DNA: TGCGCCAGCAGCCAAGAGGACTCCCCCGGGGGGAACACTGAAGCTTTCTTT

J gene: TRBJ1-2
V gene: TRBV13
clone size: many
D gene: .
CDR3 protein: CASSSVQSANYGYTF
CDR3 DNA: TGTGCCAGCAGCTCTGTGCAGTCAGCTAACTATGGCTACACCTTC

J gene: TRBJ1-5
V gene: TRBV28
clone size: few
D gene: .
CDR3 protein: CASSLQGGNQPQHF
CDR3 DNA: TGTGCCAGCAGTTTACAGGGCGGCAATCAGCCCCAGCATTTT

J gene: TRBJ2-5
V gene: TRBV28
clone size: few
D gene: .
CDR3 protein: CASSLMGGQETQYF
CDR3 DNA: TGTGCCAGCAGTTTAATGGGGGGCCAAGAGACCCAGTACTTC

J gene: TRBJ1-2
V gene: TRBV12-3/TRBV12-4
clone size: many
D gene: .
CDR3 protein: CASSRTGGYGYTF
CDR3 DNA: TGTGCCAGCAGCCGCACTGGAGGGTATGGCTACACCTTC

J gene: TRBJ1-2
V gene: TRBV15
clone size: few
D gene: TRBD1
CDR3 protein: CATSRGPPGGANYGYTF
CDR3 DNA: TGTGCCACCAGCAGAGGCCCCCCAGGGGGAGCTAACTATGGCTACACCTTC

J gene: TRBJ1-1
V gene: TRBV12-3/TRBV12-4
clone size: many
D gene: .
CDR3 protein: CASSFMGGEAFF
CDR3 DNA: TGTGCCAGCAGTTTCATGGGGGGGGAAGCTTTCTTT

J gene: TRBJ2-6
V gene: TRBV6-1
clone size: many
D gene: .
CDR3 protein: CASSVTGLGANVLTF
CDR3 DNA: TGTGCCAGCAGTGTAACAGGGCTGGGGGCCAACGTCCTGACTTTC

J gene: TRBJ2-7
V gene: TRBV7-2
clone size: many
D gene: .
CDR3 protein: CASSLKHEQYF
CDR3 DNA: TGTGCCAGCAGCTTGAAGCACGAGCAGTACTTC

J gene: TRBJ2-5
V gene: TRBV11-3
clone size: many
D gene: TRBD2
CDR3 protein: CASSPRAGGYQETQYF
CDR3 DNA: TGTGCCAGCAGCCCCCGGGCGGGAGGGTACCAAGAGACCCAGTACTTC

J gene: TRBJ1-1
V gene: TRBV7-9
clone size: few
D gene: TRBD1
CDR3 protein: CASSQGDAEAFF
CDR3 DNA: TGTGCCAGCAGTCAGGGGGACGCTGAAGCTTTCTTT

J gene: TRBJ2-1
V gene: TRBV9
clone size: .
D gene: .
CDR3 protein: CASSGNPMGEQFF
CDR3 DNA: TGTGCCAGCAGCGGCAACCCGATGGGTGAGCAGTTCTTC

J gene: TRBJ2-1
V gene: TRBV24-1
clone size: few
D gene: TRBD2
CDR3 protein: CATSDSGTSGGYNEQFF
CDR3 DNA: TGTGCCACCAGTGATTCCGGGACTAGCGGGGGCTACAATGAGCAGTTCTTC

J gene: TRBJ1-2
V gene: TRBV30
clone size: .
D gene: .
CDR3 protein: CAWSSSGVYLKGYTF
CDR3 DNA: TGTGCCTGGAGTTCCTCTGGAGTCTACCTGAAAGGCTACACCTTC

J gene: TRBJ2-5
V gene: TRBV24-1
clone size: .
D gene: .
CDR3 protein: CATSDLSETQYF
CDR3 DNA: TGTGCCACCAGTGATTTGTCGGAGACCCAGTACTTC

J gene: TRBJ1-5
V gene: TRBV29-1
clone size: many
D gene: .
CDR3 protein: CSVEVAGSNQPQHF
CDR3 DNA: TGCAGCGTTGAAGTGGCAGGGAGCAATCAGCCCCAGCATTTT

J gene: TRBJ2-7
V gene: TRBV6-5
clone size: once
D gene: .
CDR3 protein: CASSSAPGLQSYEQYF
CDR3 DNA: TGTGCCAGCAGTTCAGCGCCGGGACTGCAGTCCTACGAGCAGTACTTC

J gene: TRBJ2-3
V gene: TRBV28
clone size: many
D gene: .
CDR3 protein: CATLEGGTDTQYF
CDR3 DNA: TGTGCCACCCTCGAGGGGGGAACAGATACGCAGTATTTT

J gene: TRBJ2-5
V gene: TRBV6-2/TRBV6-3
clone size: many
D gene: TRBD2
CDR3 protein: CASNSAGGPETQYF
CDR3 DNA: TGTGCCAGCAACTCAGCGGGAGGGCCAGAGACCCAGTACTTC

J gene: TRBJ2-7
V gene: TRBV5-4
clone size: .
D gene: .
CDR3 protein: CASSLGRGLSSYEQYF
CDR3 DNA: TGTGCCAGCAGCTTGGGGAGGGGACTCAGCTCCTACGAGCAGTACTTC

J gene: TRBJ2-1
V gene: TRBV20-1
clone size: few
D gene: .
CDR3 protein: CSARSSVGFNEQFF
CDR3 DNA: TGCAGTGCTAGATCCTCAGTGGGATTTAATGAGCAGTTCTTC

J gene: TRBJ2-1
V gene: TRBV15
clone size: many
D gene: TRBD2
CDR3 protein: CATSDIAGYNEQFF
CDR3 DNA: TGTGCCACCAGCGACATAGCGGGGTACAATGAGCAGTTCTTC

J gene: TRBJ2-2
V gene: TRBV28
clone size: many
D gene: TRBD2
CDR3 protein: CASSFWREGTGELFF
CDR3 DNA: TGTGCCAGCAGTTTTTGGCGGGAGGGCACCGGGGAGCTGTTTTTT

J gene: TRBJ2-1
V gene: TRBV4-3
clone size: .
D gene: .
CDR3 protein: CASSQEVGTAYNEQFF
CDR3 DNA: TGCGCCAGCAGCCAAGAGGTCGGGACCGCCTACAATGAGCAGTTCTTC

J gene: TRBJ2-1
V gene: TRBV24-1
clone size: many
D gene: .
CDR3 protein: CATSTGATHNEQFF
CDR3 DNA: TGTGCCACCAGCACGGGGGCTACCCACAATGAGCAGTTCTTC

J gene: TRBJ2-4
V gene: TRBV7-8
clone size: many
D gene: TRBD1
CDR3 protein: CASSPRQGAGSRAKNIQYF
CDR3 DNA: TGTGCCAGCAGCCCCAGACAGGGGGCCGGGTCTAGGGCCAAAAACATTCAGTACTTC

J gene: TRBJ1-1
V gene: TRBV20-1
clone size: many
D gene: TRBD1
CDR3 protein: CSARASTGTDTEAFF
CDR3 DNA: TGCAGTGCTAGAGCTTCGACAGGGACTGACACTGAAGCTTTCTTT

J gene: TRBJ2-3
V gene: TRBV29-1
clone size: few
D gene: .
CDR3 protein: CSVVSPSTDTQYF
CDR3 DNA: TGCAGCGTTGTTTCGCCAAGCACAGATACGCAGTATTTT

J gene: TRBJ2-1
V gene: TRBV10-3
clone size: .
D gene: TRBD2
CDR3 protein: CATLAGGPNEQFF
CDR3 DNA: TGTGCCACCTTAGCGGGAGGGCCGAATGAGCAGTTCTTC

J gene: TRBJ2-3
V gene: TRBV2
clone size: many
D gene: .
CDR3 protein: CASSQGFLADTQYF
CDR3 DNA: TGTGCCAGCAGCCAGGGATTCCTTGCAGATACGCAGTATTTT

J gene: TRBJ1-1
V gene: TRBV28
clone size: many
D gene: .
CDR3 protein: CASSSENTEAFF
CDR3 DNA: TGTGCCAGCAGTTCTGAGAACACTGAAGCTTTCTTT

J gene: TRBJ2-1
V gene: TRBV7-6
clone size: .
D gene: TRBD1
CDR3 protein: CASSHPDRGVGEYNEQFF
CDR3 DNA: TGTGCCAGCAGCCACCCGGACAGGGGAGTTGGGGAATACAATGAGCAGTTCTTC

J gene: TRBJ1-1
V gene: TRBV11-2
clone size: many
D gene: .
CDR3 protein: CASRQGGEYTEAFF
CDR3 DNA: TGTGCCAGCAGGCAGGGTGGAGAGTACACTGAAGCTTTCTTT

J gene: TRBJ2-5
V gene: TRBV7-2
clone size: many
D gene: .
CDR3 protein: CASSKGQQETQYF
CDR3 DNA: TGTGCCAGCAGCAAGGGACAACAAGAGACCCAGTACTTC

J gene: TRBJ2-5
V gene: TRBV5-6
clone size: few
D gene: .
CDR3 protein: CASSLGLGWETQYF
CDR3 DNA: TGTGCCAGCAGCTTGGGGCTGGGGTGGGAGACCCAGTACTTC

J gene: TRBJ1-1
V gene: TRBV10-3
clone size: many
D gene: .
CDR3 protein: CASRWGRASSPNTEAFF
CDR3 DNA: TGTGCCAGCCGATGGGGGAGGGCTTCTAGCCCGAACACTGAAGCTTTCTTT

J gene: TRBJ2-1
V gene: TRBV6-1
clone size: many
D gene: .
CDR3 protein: CASSEKFTGSIRGEQFF
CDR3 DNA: TGTGCCAGCAGTGAAAAGTTTACAGGGAGTATACGTGGTGAGCAGTTCTTC

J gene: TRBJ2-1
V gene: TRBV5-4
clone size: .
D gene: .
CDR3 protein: CASSRTQGYSYNEQFF
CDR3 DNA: TGTGCCAGCAGTCGAACTCAGGGGTACTCCTACAATGAGCAGTTCTTC

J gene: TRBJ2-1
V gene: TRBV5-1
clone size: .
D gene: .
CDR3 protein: CASSFQGYNEQFF
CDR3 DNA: TGCGCCAGCAGCTTCCAGGGGTACAATGAGCAGTTCTTC

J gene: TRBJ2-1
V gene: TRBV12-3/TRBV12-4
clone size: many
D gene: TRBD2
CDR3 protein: CASSPTSGRRNYNEQFF
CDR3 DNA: TGTGCCAGCAGTCCCACTAGCGGGAGAAGGAATTACAATGAGCAGTTCTTC

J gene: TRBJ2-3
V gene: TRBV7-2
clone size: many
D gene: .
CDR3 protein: CASTREPRDTQYF
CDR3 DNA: TGTGCCAGCACCCGGGAGCCCAGAGATACGCAGTATTTT

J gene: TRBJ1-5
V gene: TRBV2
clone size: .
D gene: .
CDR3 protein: CASQGQNNQPQHF
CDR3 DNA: TGTGCCAGCCAGGGCCAGAACAATCAGCCCCAGCATTTT

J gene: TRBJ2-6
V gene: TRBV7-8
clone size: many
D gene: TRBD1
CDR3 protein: CASSLGDRVLANVLTF
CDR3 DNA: TGTGCCAGCAGCTTAGGGGACAGGGTCTTAGCCAACGTCCTGACTTTC

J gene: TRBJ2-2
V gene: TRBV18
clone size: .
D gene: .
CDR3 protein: CASSPSGQPTGELFF
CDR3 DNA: TGTGCCAGCTCACCGTCAGGACAGCCCACCGGGGAGCTGTTTTTT